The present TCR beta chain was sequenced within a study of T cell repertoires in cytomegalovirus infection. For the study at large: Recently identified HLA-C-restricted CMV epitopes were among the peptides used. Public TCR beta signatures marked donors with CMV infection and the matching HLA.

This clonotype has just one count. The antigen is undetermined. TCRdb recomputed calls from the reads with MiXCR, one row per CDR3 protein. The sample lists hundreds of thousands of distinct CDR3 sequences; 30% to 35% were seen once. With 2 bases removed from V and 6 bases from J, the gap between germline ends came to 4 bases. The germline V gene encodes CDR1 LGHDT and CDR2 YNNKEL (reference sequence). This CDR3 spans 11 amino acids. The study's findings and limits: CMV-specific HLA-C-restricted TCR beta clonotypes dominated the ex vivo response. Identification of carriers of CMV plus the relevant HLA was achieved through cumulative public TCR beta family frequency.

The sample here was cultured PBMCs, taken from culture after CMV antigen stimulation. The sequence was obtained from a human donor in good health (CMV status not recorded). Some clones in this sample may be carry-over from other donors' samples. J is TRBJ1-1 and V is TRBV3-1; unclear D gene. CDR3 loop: CASSQNSEAFF. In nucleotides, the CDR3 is TGTGCCAGCAGCCAAAACTCTGAAGCTTTCTTT.